The sequence of this T cell receptor (beta chain) was determined in a study of blood T cell repertoires in COVID-19. On this clone: Germline and junction disagree at one end, which may indicate a read error.

The table came from immunoSEQ multiplex PCR; TCRdb's copy has only in-frame clones and leaves some out. The data contain roughly 83,000 clones, about 84% of them seen just once; the ten biggest clones take up around 7.3%. This CDR3 is built from 11 residues. Germline assignment: CDR1 DFQATT and CDR2 SNEGSKA (reference sequence). The source material was peripheral blood. The origin of this receptor is a man aged 45-65 years with active COVID-19. V and J are TRBV20-1 and TRBJ2-7, with TRBD1 matching over 9 bases. The CDR3 here is CSARETGGVPF. DNA of the CDR3: TGCAGTGCTAGAGAGACAGGGGGGGTGCCCTTC.